Sequencing of this TCR beta chain was carried out in a study of T cells in Graves' hyperthyroidism and ophthalmopathy. Findings of the study overall: Clonotypes that were expanded in thyroid above 0.001 mostly appeared in blood too.

Points on this clonotype: Its antigen remains unknown.

Patients affected by ophthalmopathy presented a Clinical Activity Score of at least 3, a NOSPECS grade of at least 4, and disease duration below 3 months. Uncontrolled infection, other autoimmune disease, pregnancy or lactation disqualified patients from enrolment. Used for diagnoses were clinical symptoms, serum thyroxine and TRAb, thyroid ultrasound and orbital computed tomography. TCR beta CDR3 sequences were amplified from RNA transcripts. RT-PCR in the first round (using the HTBI primer set) targeted the TCR CDR3. TCRdb itself ran the multiplex PCR reads through MiXCR, one entry per CDR3 protein. The table records 500,000 or so distinct CDR3 sequences, roughly 17% of them present only once. Per germline, CDR1 DFQATT and CDR2 SNEGSKA (reference sequence). This CDR3 is 16 amino acids long. Trimming took 4 bases from V and 4 from J; bases not matched to a gene: 6.

The V gene is TRBV20-1, the J gene TRBJ2-1, with 14 bases aligning to TRBD2. Sample: blood. The clonotype comes from a woman aged 18-30 years with Graves' ophthalmopathy. The CDR3 spells CSAKAGTSGGYNEQFF. CDR3 coding DNA: TGCAGTGCTAAAGCAGGGACTAGCGGGGGTTACAATGAGCAGTTCTTC.